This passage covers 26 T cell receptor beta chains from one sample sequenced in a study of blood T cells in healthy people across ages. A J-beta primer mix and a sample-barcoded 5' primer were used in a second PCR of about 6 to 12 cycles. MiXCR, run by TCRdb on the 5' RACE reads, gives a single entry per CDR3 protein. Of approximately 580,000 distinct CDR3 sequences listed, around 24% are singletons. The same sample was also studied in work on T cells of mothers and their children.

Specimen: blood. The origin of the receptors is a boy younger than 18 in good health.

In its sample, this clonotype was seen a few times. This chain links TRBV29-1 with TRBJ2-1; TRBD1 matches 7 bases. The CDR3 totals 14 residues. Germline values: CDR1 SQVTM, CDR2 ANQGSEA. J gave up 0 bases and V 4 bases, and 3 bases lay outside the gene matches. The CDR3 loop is CSVVTGSSYNEQFF. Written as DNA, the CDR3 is TGCAGCGTTGTGACAGGGAGCTCCTACAATGAGCAGTTCTTC.

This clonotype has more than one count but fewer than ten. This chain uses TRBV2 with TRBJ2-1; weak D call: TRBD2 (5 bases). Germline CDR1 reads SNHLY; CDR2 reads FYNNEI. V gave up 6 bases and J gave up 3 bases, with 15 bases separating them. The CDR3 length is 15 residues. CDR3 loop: CASSPTRALYNEQFF. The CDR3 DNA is TGTGCCAGCAGCCCTACTAGGGCCCTCTACAATGAGCAGTTCTTC.

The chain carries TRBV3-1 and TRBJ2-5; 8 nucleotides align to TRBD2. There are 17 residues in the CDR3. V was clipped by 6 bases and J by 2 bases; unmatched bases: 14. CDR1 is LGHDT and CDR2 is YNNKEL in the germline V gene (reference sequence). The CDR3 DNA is TGTGCCAGCAGACCGGGCCAGGGAATAGCGGGGCAAGAGACCCAGTACTTC. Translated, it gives CASRPGQGIAGQETQYF.

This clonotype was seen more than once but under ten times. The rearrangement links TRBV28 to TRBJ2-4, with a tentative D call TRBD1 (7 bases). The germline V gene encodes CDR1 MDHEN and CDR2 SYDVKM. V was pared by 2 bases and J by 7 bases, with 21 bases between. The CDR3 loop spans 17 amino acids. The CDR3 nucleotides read TGTGCCAGCAGTTTAACGAACAGGGGCGGGGTGCGGAACATTCAGTACTTC. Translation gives CASSLTNRGGVRNIQYF.

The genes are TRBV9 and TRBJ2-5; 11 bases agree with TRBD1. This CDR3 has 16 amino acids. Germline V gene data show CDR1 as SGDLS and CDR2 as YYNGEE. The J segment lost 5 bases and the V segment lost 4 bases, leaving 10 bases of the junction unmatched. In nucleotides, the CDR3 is TGTGCCAGCAGCATACCCCGGACAGGGGGCGAGGAGACCCAGTACTTC. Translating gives CASSIPRTGGEETQYF.

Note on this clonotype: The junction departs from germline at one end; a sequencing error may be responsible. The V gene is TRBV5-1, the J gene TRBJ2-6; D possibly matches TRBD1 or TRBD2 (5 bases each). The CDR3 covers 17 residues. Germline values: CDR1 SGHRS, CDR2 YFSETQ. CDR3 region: CASSRTGSITGANVPTF. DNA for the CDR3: TGCGCCAGCAGCAGGACGGGGAGTATAACTGGGGCCAACGTCCCGACTTTC.

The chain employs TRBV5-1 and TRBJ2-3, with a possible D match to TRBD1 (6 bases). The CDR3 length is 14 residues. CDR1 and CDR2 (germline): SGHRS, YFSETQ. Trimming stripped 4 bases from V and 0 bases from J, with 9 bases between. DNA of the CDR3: TGCGCCAGCAGCCCGGACAGTAGCACAGATACGCAGTATTTT. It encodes CASSPDSSTDTQYF. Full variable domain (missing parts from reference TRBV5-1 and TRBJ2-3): KAGVTQTPRYLIKTRGQQVTLSCSPISGHRSVSWYQQTPGQGLQFLFEYFSETQRNKGNFPGRFSGRQFSNSRSEMNVSTLELGDSALYLCASSPDSSTDTQYFGPGTRLTVL.

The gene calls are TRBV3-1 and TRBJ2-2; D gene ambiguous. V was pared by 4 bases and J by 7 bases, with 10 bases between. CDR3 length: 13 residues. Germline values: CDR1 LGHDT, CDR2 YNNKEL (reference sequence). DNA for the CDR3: TGTGCCAGCAGCCTCAGTCCAGTCGGGGAGCTGTTTTTT. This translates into CASSLSPVGELFF.

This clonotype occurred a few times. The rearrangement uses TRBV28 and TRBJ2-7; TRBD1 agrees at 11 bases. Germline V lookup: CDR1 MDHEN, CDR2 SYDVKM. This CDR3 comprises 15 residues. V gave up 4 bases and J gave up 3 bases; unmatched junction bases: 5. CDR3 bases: TGTGCCAGCAGTTCCGGGGGGACAGGGGGCTACGAGCAGTACTTC. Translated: CASSSGGTGGYEQYF.

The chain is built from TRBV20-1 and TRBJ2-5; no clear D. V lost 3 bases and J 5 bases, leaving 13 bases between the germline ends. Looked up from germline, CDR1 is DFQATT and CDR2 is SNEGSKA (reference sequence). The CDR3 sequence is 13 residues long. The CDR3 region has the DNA TGCAGTGCTAGGGGGTTAGGTTCCGAGACCCAGTACTTC. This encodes CSARGLGSETQYF.

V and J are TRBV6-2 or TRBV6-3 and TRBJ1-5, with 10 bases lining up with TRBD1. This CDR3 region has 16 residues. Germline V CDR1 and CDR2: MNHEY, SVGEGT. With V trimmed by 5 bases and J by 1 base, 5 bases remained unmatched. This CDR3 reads CASSRQGARSNQPQHF. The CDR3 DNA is TGTGCCAGCAGTCGACAGGGGGCAAGAAGCAATCAGCCCCAGCATTTT.

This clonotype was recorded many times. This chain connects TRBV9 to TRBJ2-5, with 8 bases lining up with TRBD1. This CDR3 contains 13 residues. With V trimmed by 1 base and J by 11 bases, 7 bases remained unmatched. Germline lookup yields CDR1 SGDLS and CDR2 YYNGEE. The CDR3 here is CASSVSRGREQYF. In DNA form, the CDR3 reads TGTGCCAGCAGCGTAAGCAGGGGGCGAGAGCAGTACTTC.

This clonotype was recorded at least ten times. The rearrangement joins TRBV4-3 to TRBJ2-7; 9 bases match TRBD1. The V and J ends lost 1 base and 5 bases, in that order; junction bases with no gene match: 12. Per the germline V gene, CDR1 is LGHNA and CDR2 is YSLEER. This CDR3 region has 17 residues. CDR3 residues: CASSQGEPGQGGNEQYF. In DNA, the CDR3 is TGCGCCAGCAGCCAAGGTGAACCGGGACAGGGTGGCAACGAGCAGTACTTC.

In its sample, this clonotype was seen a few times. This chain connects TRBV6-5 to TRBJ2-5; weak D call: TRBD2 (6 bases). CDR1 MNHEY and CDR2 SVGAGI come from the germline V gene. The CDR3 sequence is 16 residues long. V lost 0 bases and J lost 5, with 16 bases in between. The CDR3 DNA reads TGTGCCAGCAGTTACTCGTGGACTATTGGGCGGGAGACCCAGTACTTC. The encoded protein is CASSYSWTIGRETQYF.

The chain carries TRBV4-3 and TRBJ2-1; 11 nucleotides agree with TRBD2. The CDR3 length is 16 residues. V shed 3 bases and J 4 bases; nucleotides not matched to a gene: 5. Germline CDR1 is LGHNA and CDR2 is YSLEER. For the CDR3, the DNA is TGCGCCAGCAGCCAGTTTACTAGCGGGAGTTACAATGAGCAGTTCTTC. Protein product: CASSQFTSGSYNEQFF.

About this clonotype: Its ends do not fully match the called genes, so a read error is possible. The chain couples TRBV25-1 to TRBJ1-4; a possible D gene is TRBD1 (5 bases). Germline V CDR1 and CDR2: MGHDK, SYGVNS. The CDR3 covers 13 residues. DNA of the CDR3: TGTGCCAGCAGTGATGAGCCGGGGGAAAAACCGTTTTTT. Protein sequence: CASSDEPGEKPFF.

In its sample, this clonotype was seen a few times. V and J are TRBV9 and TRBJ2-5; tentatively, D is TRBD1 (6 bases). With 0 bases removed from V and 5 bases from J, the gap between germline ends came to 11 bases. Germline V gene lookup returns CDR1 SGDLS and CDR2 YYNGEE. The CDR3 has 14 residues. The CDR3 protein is CASSVAGADETQYF. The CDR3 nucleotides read TGTGCCAGCAGCGTAGCAGGGGCGGATGAGACCCAGTACTTC.

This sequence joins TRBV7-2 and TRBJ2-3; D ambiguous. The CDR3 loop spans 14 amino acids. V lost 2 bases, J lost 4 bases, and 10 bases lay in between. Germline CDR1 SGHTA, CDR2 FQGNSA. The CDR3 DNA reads TGTGCCAGCAGCTTATACGCTAACCCAGATACGCAGTATTTT. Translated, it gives CASSLYANPDTQYF. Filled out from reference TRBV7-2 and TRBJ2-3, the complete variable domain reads GAGVSQSPSNKVTEKGKDVELRCDPISGHTALYWYRQSLGQGLEFLIYFQGNSAPDKSGLPSDRFSAERTGGSVSTLTIQRTQQEDSAVYLCASSLYANPDTQYFGPGTRLTVL.

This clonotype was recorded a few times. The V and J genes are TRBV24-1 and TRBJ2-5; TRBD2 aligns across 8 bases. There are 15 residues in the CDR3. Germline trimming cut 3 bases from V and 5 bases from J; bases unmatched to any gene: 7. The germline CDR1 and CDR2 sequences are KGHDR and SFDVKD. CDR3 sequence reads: CATSDLDGGGETQYF. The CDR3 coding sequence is TGTGCCACCAGTGATCTGGACGGCGGGGGGGAGACCCAGTACTTC.

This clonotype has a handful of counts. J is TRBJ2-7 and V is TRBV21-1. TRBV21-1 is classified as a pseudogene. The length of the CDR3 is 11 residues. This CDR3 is CARNPSYEQYF. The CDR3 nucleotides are TGTGCCAGAAACCCCTCCTACGAGCAGTACTTC.

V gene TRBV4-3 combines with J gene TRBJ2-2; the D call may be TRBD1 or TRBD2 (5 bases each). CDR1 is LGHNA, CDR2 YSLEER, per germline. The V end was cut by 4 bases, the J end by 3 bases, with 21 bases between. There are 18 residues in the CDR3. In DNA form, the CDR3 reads TGCGCCAGCAGCCGAGAGGCCGGGGCTGAGGTATACACCGGGGAGCTGTTTTTT. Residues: CASSREAGAEVYTGELFF.

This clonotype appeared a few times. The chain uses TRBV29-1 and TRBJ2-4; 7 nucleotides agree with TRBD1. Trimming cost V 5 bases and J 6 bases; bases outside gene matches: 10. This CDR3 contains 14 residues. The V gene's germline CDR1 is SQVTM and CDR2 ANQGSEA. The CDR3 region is CSVYTGTAGNIQYF. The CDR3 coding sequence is TGCAGCGTTTATACCGGGACAGCAGGAAACATTCAGTACTTC.

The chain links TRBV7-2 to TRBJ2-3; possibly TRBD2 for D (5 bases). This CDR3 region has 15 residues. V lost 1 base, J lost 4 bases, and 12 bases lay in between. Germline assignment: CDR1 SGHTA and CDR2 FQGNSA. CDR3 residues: CASSLGFGEADTQYF. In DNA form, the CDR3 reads TGTGCCAGCAGCTTAGGTTTCGGGGAAGCAGATACGCAGTATTTT. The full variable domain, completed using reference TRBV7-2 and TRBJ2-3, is GAGVSQSPSNKVTEKGKDVELRCDPISGHTALYWYRQSLGQGLEFLIYFQGNSAPDKSGLPSDRFSAERTGGSVSTLTIQRTQQEDSAVYLCASSLGFGEADTQYFGPGTRLTVL.

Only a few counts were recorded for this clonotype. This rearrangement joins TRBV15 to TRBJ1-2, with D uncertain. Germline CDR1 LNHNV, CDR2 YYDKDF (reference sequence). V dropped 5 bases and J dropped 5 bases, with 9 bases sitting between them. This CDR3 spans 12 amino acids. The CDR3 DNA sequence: TGTGCCACCAGCGCCTCGGGGTATGGCTACACCTTC. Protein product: CATSASGYGYTF.

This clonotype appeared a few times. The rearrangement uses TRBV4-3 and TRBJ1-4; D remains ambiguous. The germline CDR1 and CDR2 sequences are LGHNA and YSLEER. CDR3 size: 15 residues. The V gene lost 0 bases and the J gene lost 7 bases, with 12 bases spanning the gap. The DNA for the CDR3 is TGCGCCAGCAGCCAAGATTCGGGCTCCGGTGAAAAACTGTTTTTT. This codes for CASSQDSGSGEKLFF.

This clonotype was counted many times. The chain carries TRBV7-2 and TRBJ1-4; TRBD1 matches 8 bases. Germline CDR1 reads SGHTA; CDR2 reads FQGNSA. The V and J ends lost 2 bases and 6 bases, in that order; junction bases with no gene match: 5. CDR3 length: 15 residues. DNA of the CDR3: TGTGCCAGCAGCTTATCCCAGGGGGCCTATGAAAAACTGTTTTTT. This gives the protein CASSLSQGAYEKLFF.